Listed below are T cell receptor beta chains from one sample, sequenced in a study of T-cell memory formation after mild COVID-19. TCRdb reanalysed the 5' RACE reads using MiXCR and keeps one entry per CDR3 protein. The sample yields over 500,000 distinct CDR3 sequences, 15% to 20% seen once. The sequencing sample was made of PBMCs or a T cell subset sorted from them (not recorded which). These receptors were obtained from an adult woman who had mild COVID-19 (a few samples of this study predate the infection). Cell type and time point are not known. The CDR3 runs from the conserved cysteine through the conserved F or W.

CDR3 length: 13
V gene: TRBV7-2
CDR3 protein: CASSLGAANEQFF

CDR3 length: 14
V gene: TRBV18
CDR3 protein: CASSPRQLTGELFF

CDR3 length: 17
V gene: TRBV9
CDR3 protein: CASSDPSGGSTYNEQFF

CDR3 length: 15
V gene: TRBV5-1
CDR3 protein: CASSRGTGGFDEQYF

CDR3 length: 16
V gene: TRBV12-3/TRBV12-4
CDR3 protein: CASSLVQGSSGTEAFF

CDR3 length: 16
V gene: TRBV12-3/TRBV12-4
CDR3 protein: CASSPQTSRGYNEQFF

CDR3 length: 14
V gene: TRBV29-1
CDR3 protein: CSVGVPGLDTEAFF

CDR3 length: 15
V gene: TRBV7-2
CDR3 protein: CASSLSPDTGEKLFF

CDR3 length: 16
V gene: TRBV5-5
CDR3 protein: CASSLDPGGVNSPLHF

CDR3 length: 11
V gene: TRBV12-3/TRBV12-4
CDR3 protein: CASSSRQGRYF

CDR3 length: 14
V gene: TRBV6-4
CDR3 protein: CASSDSTGPDTQYF

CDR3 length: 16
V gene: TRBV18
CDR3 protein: CASSPQSGTGVQPQHF

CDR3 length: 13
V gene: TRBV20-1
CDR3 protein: CSAGGTNYYEQYF

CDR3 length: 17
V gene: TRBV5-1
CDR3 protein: CASSLGTGPRSNQPQHF

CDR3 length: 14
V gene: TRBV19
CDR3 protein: CASSMSGATDTQYF

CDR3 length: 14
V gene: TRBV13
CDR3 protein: CASREHLLNTEAFF

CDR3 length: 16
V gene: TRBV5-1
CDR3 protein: CASSGGEGFTSYEQYF

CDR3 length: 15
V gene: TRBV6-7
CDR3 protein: CASSYSWGYPYEQYF

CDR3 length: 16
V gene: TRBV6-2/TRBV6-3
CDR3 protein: CASREIGTSGQETQYF

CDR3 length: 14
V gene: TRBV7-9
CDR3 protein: CASSSSDGNQPQHF

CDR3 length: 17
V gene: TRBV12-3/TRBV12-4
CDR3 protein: CASSPRTGTGSINEQFF

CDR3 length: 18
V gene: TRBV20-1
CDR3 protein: CSARGGTSGGLIQETQYF

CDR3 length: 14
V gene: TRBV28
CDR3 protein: CASPPTSSYNEQFF

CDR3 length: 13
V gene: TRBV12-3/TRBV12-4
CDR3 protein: CASKQGLRYEQYF

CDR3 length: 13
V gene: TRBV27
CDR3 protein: CASSSTPISGYTF

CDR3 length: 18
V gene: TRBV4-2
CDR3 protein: CASSQDGQGIALYQPQHF

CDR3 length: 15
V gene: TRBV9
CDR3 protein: CASSPRTDNSYEQYF

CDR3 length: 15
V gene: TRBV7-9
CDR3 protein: CASSFDGGFSYEQYF

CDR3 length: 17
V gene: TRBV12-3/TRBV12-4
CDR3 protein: CASSLAAFPLTYNEQFF

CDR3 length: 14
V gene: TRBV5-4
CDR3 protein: CASSNRGTGGEQYF

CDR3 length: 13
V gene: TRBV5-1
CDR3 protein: CASSFGYSYEQYF

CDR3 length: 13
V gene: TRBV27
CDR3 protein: CASSLRGVPEAFF

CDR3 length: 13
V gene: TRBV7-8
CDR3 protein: CASSLAYSEKLFF

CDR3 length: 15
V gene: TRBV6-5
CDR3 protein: CASSYSIRRKETQYF

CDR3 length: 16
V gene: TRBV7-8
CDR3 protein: CASSRDRQGAREKLFF

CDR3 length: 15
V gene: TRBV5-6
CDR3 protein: CASSLEGSGNQPQHF

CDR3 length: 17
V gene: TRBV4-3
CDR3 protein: CASSQELSGGGRDEQFF

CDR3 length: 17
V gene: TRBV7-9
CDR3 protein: CASSLGRGDSSGNTIYF

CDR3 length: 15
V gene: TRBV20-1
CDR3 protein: CSVRDRGSIGYGYNF

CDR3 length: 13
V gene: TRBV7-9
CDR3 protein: CASSPWDRGGEYF

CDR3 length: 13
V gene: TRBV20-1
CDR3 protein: CSARPKGQEWGRF

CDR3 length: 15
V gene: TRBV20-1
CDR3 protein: CSARGETGPAGELFF

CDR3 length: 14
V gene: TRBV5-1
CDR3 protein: CASSWGGGGTEAFF

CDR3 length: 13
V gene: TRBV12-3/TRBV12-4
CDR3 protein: CASSLRGLDGYTF

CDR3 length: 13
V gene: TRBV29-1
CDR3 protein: CSVKTVNTGELFF

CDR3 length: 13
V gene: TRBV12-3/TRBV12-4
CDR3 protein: CASGGVLQETQYF

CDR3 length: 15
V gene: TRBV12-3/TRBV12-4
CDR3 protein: CASSSPDRGLYEQYF

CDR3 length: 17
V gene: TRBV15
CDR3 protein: CATSRGLGDGGNQPQHF

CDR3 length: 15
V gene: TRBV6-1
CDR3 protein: CASKLGLAGYNEQFF

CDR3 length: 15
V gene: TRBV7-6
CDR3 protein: CASSSTGGAEGEQFF

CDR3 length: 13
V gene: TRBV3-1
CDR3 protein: CASSLGLGEKLFF

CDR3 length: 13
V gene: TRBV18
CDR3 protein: CASSLDRQGPQHF

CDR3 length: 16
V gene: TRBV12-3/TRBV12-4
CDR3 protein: CASSYEGLGARNIQYF

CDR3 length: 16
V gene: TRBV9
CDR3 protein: CASSPRTSGAPETQYF

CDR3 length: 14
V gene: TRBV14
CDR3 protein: CASSQEEARGTGFF

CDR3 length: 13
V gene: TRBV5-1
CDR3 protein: CACSLEVQAEAFF

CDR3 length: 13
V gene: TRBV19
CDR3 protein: CARTTGTNSPLHF

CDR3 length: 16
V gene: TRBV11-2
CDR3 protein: CASSQGSTSGSDTQYF

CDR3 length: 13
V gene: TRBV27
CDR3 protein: CASSLAVWNEQYF

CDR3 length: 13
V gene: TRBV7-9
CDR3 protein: CASSFPRDKKQFF